The T cell receptor (beta chain) under discussion was sequenced for a study of cytomegalovirus exposure and HLA in healthy donors. In the study overall: Counted in an early data release were about 85 million unique TCRs from HLA-typed donors.

From germline, CDR1 is WNHNN and CDR2 SYGVQD (reference sequence). V lost 4 bases, J lost 4 bases, and 12 bases lay in between. CDR3 length: 14 amino acids. The PCR employed 60 Vbeta primers together with 13 Jbeta primers. TCRdb keeps only in-frame clones here, not all; method: immunoSEQ multiplex PCR. The top ten clones hold less than 1.5% of a sample with approximately 100,000 clones, roughly two thirds of them seen once. The clonotype originates from a female donor in good health and CMV-seronegative. The sample comprised PBMCs. V and J are TRBV10-1 and TRBJ2-3; D possibly corresponds to TRBD2 (7 bases). For the CDR3, the DNA is TGCGCCAGCAGTGGTGGGGGGGCCCCAGATACGCAGTATTTT. Protein: CASSGGGAPDTQYF.